The 13 T cell receptor beta chains listed next were all sequenced from one sample in a study of OX40 agonist ivuxolimab in advanced cancers. Method: immunoSEQ multiplex PCR; TCRdb's copy keeps in-frame clones and lacks some. The sample includes approximately 89,000 clones, about 91% seen only once; the top ten take roughly 0.8%. Source: CD4+ or CD8+ T cells sorted from blood, taken in a trial of the OX40 agonist ivuxolimab. The receptors originated from an adult with an advanced solid tumor such as melanoma, head and neck, liver or kidney cancer.

This chain uses TRBV10-3 with TRBJ2-7, with unresolved D. CDR1 ENHRY and CDR2 SYGVKD come from the germline V gene. Trimming shortened V by 4 bases and J by 1 base, and 14 bases separated the two germline ends. The CDR3 loop spans 15 amino acids. The CDR3 region is CAISVVPLTSYEQYF. CDR3 nucleotide sequence: TGTGCCATCAGTGTGGTTCCTCTGACTTCCTACGAGCAGTACTTC.

A note on this clone: Germline and junction disagree at one end, which may indicate a read error. This rearrangement joins TRBV6-1 to TRBJ2-3; D is possibly TRBD1 or TRBD2 (6 bases each). CDR3 length: 14 amino acids. Germline V gives CDR1 MNHNS, CDR2 SASEGT. CDR3: CASSESRGRGGERF. In nucleotides, the CDR3 is TGTGCCAGCAGTGAATCTCGGGGGCGCGGCGGGGAGCGATTT.

The rearrangement uses TRBV29-1 and TRBJ1-1; D is uncertain. The germline CDR1 and CDR2 sequences are SQVTM and ANQGSEA. V lost 5 bases, J lost 0 bases, and 4 bases lay in between. The CDR3 has 11 residues. CDR3 residues: CSVTVNTEAFF. Here the CDR3 DNA reads TGCAGCGTTACAGTGAACACTGAAGCTTTCTTT.

The chain recombines TRBV5-1 with TRBJ1-4; D is ambiguous. The length of the CDR3 is 14 residues. Trimming took off 0 bases at V and 0 bases at J, with 3 bases between the two ends. Germline values: CDR1 SGHRS, CDR2 YFSETQ. This chain's CDR3 is CASSLGSTNEKLFF. As DNA, the CDR3 is TGCGCCAGCAGCTTGGGGTCAACTAATGAAAAACTGTTTTTT.

This chain links TRBV5-5 with TRBJ1-1, with unresolved D. Trimming took 2 bases from V and 5 from J, leaving 10 bases between them. The CDR3 is 13 amino acids. Germline V gene sequence: CDR1 SGHKS, CDR2 YYEKEE (reference sequence). The CDR3: CASSFSLETEAFF. Written as DNA, the CDR3 is TGTGCCAGCAGCTTTTCCTTGGAGACTGAAGCTTTCTTT.

V gene TRBV19 combines with J gene TRBJ2-1; unclear D gene. Per germline, CDR1 LNHDA and CDR2 SQIVND (reference sequence). There are 15 residues in the CDR3. V shed 4 bases and J shed 4 bases, with 14 bases lying between them. The CDR3 is CASSTPKEMYNEQFF. CDR3 DNA sequence: TGTGCCAGTAGTACACCCAAAGAAATGTACAATGAGCAGTTCTTC.

J is TRBJ1-4 and V is TRBV4-1, with D possibly matching TRBD1 (6 bases). The V gene lost 4 bases and the J gene lost 0 bases, with 12 bases spanning the gap. Germline CDR1 MGHRA, CDR2 YSYEKL. The CDR3 totals 16 residues. For the CDR3, the DNA is TGCGCCAGCAGCCCCCGTCGACAGGCAACTAATGAAAAACTGTTTTTT. Translating it yields CASSPRRQATNEKLFF.

The J gene is TRBJ2-3, the V gene TRBV4-1; D not resolved. CDR3 size: 13 residues. Germline V gene data show CDR1 as MGHRA and CDR2 as YSYEKL. V lost 4 bases to trimming and J lost 1 base, with 6 bases between them. The CDR3, as DNA: TGCGCCAGCAGCCCTCAGGGCACAGATACGCAGTATTTT. It is translated as CASSPQGTDTQYF.

V gene TRBV2 combines with J gene TRBJ2-1; 8 bases map to TRBD2. CDR1 is SNHLY, CDR2 FYNNEI, per germline. This CDR3 has 14 residues. V lost 7 bases and J lost 7; bases outside the gene matches: 9. CDR3 DNA: TGTGCCAGCACAACTAGCGGAAGGGGGAATGAGCAGTTCTTC. Translation gives CASTTSGRGNEQFF.

This clone was recorded only once. The V call is TRBV18, the J call TRBJ1-2, with D unclear. The length of the CDR3 is 14 residues. Germline CDR1 KGHSH, CDR2 LQKENI. Trimming took off 0 bases at V and 4 bases at J, with 9 bases between the two ends. The CDR3 DNA is TGTGCCAGCTCACCACCAGCAGGACCCTATGGCTACACCTTC. Encoded protein: CASSPPAGPYGYTF.

This clone was found a few times. The rearrangement uses TRBV30 and TRBJ1-4; 8 bases are shared with TRBD1. Per the germline V gene, CDR1 is GTSNPN and CDR2 is SVGIG (reference sequence). The CDR3 spans 13 residues. The V segment lost 3 bases and the J segment 7 bases; nucleotides outside the gene matches: 4. CDR3 coding DNA: TGTGCCTGGAGCAGGGGGCACGGTGAAAAACTGTTTTTT. Its protein product is CAWSRGHGEKLFF.

V gene TRBV18 combines with J gene TRBJ2-2, with 7 bases aligning to TRBD2. This CDR3 contains 15 residues. CDR1 KGHSH and CDR2 LQKENI come from the germline V gene. Trimming removed 1 base from V and 3 bases from J; junction bases left unmatched: 2. The DNA for the CDR3 is TGTGCCAGCTCACCACGCCTAGCGGACACCGGGGAGCTGTTTTTT. Its protein product is CASSPRLADTGELFF.

The genes are TRBV13 and TRBJ2-7, with a tentative D call TRBD1 (5 bases). Germline V gene data show CDR1 as PRHDT and CDR2 as FYEKMQ (reference sequence). Trimming pared 2 bases from V and 0 bases from J, leaving 14 bases between. The CDR3 runs to 16 residues. The CDR3 reads CASSLQRTSSSYEQYF. DNA of the CDR3: TGTGCCAGCAGCTTACAAAGGACATCCAGCTCCTACGAGCAGTACTTC.